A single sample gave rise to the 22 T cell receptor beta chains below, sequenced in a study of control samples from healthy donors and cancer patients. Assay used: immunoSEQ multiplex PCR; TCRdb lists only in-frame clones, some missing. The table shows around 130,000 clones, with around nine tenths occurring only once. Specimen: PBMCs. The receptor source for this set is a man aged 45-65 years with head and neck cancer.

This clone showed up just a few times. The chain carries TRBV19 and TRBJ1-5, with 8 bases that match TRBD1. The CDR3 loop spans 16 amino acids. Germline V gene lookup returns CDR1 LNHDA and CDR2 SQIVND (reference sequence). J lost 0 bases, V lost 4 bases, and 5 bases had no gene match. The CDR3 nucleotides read TGTGCCAGTAGTACGAGGACAGGGCCTAGCAATCAGCCCCAGCATTTT. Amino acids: CASSTRTGPSNQPQHF.

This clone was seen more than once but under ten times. CDR3 in amino acids: CASSLDRANIQYF. The CDR3 DNA is TGTGCCAGCAGCTTAGACAGGGCAAACATTCAGTACTTC. The J gene is TRBJ2-4, the V gene TRBV11-2, with D possibly matching TRBD1 (5 bases). Germline assignment: CDR1 SGHAT and CDR2 FQNNGV. CDR3 length: 13 residues. Trimming pared 0 bases from V and 6 bases from J, leaving 6 bases between.

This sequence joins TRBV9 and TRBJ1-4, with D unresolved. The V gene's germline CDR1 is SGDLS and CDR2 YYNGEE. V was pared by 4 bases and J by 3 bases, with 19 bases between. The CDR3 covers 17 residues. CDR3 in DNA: TGTGCCAGCAGCAGATCGGGCGGCTTGTTGTCTAATGAAAAACTGTTTTTT. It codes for CASSRSGGLLSNEKLFF.

CDR3 residues: CASSLEGGRYEQYF. Written as DNA, the CDR3 is TGTGCCAGCAGCTTAGAGGGGGGGAGATACGAGCAGTACTTC. This sequence joins TRBV7-2 and TRBJ2-7; possible D gene TRBD2, 7 bases. V was pared by 1 base and J by 4 bases, with 11 bases between. The germline V gene encodes CDR1 SGHTA and CDR2 FQGNSA. CDR3 size: 14 residues.

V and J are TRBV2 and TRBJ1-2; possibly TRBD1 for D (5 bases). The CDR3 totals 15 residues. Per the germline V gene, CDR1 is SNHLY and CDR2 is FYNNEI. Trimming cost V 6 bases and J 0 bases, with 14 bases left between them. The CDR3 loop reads CASRGGPGANYGYTF. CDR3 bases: TGTGCCAGCAGGGGAGGCCCGGGGGCTAACTATGGCTACACCTTC.

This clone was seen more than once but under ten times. The CDR3 region has the DNA TGTGCCAGCAGCAACACAGGGAACAACCTCTACGAGCAGTACTTC. This translates into CASSNTGNNLYEQYF. J is TRBJ2-7 and V is TRBV6-2 or TRBV6-3; possible D gene TRBD1, 6 bases. V lost 6 bases and J lost 3, with 18 bases in between. Germline V CDR1 and CDR2: MNHEY, SVGEGT. The CDR3 extends over 15 amino acids.

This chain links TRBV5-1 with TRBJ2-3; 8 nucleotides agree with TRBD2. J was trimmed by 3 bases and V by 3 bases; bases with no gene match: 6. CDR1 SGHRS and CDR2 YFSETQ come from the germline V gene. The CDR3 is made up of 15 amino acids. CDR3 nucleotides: TGCGCCAGCAGCTCGGGACTAGATGGTACAGATACGCAGTATTTT. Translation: CASSSGLDGTDTQYF.

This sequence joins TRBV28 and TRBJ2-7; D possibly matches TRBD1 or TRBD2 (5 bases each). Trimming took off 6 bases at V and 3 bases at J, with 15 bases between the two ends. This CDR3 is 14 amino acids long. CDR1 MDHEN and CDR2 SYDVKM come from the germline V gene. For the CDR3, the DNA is TGTGCCAGCAGCACGGGGCTAATGCTCTACGAGCAGTACTTC. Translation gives CASSTGLMLYEQYF.

CDR3 region: CASSLPQETQYF. The CDR3 region has the DNA TGTGCCAGCAGCTTGCCCCAAGAGACCCAGTACTTC. This rearrangement joins TRBV5-4 to TRBJ2-5; D uncertain. V lost 1 base to trimming and J lost 1 base, with 2 bases between them. The CDR3 is made up of 12 amino acids. The germline gives CDR1 SGHNT, CDR2 YYREEE (reference sequence).

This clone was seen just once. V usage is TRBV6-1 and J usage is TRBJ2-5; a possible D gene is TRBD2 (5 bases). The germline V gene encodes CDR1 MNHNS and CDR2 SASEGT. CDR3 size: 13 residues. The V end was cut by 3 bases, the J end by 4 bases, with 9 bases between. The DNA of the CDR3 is TGTGCCAGCAGTGACCTAGCTGGAGAGACCCAGTACTTC. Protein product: CASSDLAGETQYF.

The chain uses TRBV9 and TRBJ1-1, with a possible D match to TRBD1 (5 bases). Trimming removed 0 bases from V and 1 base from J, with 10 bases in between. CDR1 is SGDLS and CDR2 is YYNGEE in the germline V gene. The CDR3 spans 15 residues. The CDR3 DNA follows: TGTGCCAGCAGCGTAGGGGACCGAACGAACACTGAAGCTTTCTTT. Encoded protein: CASSVGDRTNTEAFF.

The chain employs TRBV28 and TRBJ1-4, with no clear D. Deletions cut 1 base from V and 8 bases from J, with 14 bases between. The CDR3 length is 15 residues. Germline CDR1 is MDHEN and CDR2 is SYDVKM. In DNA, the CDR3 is TGTGCCAGCAGTTTATCTGTTGGTAGCTCGGAAAAACTGTTTTTT. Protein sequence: CASSLSVGSSEKLFF.

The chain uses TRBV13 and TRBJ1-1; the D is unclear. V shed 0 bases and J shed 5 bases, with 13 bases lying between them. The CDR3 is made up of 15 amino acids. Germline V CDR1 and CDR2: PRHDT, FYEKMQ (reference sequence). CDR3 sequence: CASSLGGLPNTEAFF. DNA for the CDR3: TGTGCCAGCAGCTTAGGAGGCCTACCAAATACTGAAGCTTTCTTT.

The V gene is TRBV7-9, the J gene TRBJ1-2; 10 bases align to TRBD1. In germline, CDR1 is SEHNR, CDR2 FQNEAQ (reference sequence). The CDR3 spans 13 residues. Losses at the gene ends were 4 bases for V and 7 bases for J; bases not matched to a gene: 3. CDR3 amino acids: CASSSGQGFGYTF. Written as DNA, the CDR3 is TGTGCCAGCAGCTCGGGACAGGGGTTTGGCTACACCTTC.

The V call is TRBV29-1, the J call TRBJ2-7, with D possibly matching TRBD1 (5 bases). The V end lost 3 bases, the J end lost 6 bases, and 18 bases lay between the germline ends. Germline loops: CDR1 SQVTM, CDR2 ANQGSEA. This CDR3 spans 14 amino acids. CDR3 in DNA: TGCAGCGTTGAGTTTCGAGACAGACCCACCGAGCAGTACTTC. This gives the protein CSVEFRDRPTEQYF.

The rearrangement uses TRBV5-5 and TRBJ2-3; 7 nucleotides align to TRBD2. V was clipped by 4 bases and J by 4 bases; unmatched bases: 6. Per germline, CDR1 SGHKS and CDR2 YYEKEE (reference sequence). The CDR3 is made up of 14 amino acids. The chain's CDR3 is CASSHRTSSDTQYF. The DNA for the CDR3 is TGTGCCAGCAGCCACCGGACTAGTTCAGATACGCAGTATTTT.

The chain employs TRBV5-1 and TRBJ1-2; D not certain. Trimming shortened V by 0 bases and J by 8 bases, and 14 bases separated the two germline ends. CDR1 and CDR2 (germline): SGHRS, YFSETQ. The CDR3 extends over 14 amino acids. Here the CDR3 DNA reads TGCGCCAGCAGCTTGGAATTAGGGTTGCGCGGCTACACCTTC. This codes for CASSLELGLRGYTF. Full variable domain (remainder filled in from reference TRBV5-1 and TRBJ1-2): KAGVTQTPRYLIKTRGQQVTLSCSPISGHRSVSWYQQTPGQGLQFLFEYFSETQRNKGNFPGRFSGRQFSNSRSEMNVSTLELGDSALYLCASSLELGLRGYTFGSGTRLTVV.

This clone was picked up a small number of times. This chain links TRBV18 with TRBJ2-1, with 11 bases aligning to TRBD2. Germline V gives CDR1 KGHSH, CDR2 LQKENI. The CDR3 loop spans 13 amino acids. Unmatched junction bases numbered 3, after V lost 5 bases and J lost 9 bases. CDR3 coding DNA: TGTGCCAGCTCAGGACTAGCGGGTTTTGAGCAGTTCTTC. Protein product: CASSGLAGFEQFF.

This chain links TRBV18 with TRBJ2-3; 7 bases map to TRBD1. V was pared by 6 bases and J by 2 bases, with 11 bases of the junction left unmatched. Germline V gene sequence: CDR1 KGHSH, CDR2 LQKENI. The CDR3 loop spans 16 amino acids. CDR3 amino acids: CASSPPNRGTTDTQYF. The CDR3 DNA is TGTGCCAGCTCTCCCCCGAACAGGGGCACCACAGATACGCAGTATTTT.

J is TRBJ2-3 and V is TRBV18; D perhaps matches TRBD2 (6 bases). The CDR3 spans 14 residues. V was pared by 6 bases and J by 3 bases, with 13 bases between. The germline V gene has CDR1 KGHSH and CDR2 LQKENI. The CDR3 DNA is TGTGCCAGCTCCCCTCGACTAGGTACAGATACGCAGTATTTT. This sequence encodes CASSPRLGTDTQYF.

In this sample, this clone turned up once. The DNA for the CDR3 is TGTGCCAGCAGTCCGCGGGCTGCTGAAGAGAGCTATGGCTACACCTTC. It encodes CASSPRAAEESYGYTF. This sequence joins TRBV6-6 and TRBJ1-2; D not certain. Germline values: CDR1 MNHNY, CDR2 SVGAGI (reference sequence). The V gene lost 5 bases and the J gene lost 4 bases, with 20 bases spanning the gap. There are 16 residues in the CDR3.

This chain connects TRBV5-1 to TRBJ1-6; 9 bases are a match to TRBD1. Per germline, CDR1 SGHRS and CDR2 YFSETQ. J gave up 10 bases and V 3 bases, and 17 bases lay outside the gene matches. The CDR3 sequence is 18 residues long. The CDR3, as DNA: TGCGCCAGCAGCTCCAGTCCCGGGACAGGGACCATTTTCTCACCCCTCCACTTT. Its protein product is CASSSSPGTGTIFSPLHF.